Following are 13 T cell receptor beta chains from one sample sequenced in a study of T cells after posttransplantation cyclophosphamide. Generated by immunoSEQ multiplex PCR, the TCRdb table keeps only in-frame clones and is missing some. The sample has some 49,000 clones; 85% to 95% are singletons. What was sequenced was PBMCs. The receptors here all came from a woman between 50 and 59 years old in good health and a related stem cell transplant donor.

CDR3 protein: CASSWGTGGTEAFF. The CDR3 nucleotides are TGTGCCAGCAGCTGGGGGACGGGGGGTACTGAAGCTTTCTTT. The chain employs TRBV5-4 and TRBJ1-1; possible D gene TRBD1, 5 bases. This CDR3 has 14 residues. The V end lost 3 bases, the J end lost 5 bases, and 14 bases lay between the germline ends. CDR1 is SGHNT and CDR2 is YYREEE in the germline V gene (reference sequence).

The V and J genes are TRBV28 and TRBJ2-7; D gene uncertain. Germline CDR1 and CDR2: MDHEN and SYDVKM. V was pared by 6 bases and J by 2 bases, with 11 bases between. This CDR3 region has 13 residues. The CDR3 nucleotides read TGTGCCAGCAGCCCAGTTATGACCTACGAGCAGTACTTC. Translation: CASSPVMTYEQYF.

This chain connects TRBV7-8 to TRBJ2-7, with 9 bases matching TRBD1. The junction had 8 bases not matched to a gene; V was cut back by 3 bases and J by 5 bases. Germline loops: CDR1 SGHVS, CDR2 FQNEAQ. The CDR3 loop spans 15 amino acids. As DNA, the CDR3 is TGTGCCAGCAGCTTTGTAGGACAGGGGTCCCACGAGCAGTACTTC. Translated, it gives CASSFVGQGSHEQYF.

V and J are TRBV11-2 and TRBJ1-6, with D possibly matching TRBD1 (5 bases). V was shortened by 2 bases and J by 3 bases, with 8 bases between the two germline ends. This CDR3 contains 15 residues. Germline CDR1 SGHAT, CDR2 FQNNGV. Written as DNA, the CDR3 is TGTGCCAGCAGCTTACAGGGATTCTATAATTCACCCCTCCACTTT. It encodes CASSLQGFYNSPLHF.

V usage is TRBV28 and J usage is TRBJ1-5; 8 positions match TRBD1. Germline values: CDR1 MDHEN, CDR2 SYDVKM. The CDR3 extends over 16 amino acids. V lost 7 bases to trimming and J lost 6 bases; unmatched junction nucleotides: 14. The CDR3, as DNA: TGTGCCAGCACCGTTGGGCAGACAGGGGAGGGTCAGCCCCAGCATTTT. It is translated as CASTVGQTGEGQPQHF.

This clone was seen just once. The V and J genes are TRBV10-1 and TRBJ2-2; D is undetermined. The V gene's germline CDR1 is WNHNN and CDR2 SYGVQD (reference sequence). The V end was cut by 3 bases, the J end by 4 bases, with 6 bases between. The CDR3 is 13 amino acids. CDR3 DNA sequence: TGCGCCAGCAGTGATGTCTCCACCGGGGAGCTGTTTTTT. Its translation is CASSDVSTGELFF.

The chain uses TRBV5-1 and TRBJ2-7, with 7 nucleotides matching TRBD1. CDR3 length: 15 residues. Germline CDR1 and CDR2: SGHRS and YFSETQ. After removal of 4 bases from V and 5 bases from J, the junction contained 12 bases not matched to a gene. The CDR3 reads CASSTVGTAGDEQYF. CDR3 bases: TGCGCCAGCAGCACGGTCGGGACAGCTGGGGACGAGCAGTACTTC. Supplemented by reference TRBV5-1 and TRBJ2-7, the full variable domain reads KAGVTQTPRYLIKTRGQQVTLSCSPISGHRSVSWYQQTPGQGLQFLFEYFSETQRNKGNFPGRFSGRQFSNSRSEMNVSTLELGDSALYLCASSTVGTAGDEQYFGPGTRLTVT.

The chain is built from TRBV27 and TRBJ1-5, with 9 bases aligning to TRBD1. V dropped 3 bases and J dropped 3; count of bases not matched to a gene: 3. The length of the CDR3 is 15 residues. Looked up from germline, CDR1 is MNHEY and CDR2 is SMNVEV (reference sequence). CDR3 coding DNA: TGTGCCAGCAGTTTGGGACAGGGTACCAATCAGCCCCAGCATTTT. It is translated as CASSLGQGTNQPQHF.

In DNA, the CDR3 is TGTGCCAGCAGTAGCAGGGGGATCTCAGGCGCTTTCTTT. It translates to CASSSRGISGAFF. This chain uses TRBV28 with TRBJ1-1; 7 bases fit TRBD1. The CDR3 is 13 residues long. V dropped 5 bases and J dropped 11; count of bases not matched to a gene: 11. Germline V gene lookup returns CDR1 MDHEN and CDR2 SYDVKM.

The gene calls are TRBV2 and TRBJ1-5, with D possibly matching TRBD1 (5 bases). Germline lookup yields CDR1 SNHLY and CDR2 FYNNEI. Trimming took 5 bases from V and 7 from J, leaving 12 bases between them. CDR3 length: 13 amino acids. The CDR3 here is CASSRQFNQPQHF. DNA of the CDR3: TGTGCCAGCAGTCGACAGTTCAACCAGCCCCAGCATTTT. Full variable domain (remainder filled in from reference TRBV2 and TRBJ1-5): EPEVTQTPSHQVTQMGQEVILRCVPISNHLYFYWYRQILGQKVEFLVSFYNNEISEKSEIFDDQFSVERPDGSNFTLKIRSTKLEDSAMYFCASSRQFNQPQHFGDGTRLSIL.

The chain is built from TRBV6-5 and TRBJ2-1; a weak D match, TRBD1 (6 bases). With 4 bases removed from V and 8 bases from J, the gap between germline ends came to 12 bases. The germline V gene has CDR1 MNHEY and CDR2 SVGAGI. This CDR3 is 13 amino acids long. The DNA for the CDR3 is TGTGCCAGCAGTTTAGGACAGCTCGATGAGCAGTTCTTC. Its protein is CASSLGQLDEQFF.

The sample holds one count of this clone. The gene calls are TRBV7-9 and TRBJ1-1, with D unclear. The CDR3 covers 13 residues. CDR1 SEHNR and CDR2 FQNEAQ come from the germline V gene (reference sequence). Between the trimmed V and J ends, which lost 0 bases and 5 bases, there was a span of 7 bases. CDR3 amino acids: CASSLAGRTEAFF. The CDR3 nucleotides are TGTGCCAGCAGCTTAGCGGGGAGAACTGAAGCTTTCTTT.

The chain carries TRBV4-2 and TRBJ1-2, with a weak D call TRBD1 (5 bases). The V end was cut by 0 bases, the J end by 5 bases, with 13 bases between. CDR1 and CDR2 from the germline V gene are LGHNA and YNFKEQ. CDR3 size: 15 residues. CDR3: CASSQDPGRVYGYTF. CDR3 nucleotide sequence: TGTGCCAGCAGCCAAGACCCAGGGAGGGTATATGGCTACACCTTC.